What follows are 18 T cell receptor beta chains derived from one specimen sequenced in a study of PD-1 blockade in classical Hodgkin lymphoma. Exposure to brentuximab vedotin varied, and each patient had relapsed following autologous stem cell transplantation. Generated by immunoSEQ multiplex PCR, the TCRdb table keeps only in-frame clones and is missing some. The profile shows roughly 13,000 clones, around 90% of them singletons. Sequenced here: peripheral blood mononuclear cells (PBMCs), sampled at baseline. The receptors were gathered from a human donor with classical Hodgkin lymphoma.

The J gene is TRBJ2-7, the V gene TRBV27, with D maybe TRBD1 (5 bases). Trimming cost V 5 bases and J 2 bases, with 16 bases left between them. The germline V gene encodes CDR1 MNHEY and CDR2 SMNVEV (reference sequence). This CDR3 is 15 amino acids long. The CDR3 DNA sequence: TGTGCCAGCAGTGCAAGACCGATAGGGGCCTACGAGCAGTACTTC. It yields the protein CASSARPIGAYEQYF.

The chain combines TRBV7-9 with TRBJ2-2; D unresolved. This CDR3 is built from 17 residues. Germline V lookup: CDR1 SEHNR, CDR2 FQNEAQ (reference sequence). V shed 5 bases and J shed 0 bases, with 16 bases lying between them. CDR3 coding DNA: TGTGCCAGCAGCATCCACAGAGCCCGGCCGAACACCGGGGAGCTGTTTTTT. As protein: CASSIHRARPNTGELFF.

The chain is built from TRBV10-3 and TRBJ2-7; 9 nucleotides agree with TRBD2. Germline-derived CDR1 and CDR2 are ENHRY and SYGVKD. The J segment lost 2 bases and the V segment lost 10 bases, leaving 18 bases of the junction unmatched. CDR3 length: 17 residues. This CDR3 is CATGDLGTSHPTYEQYF. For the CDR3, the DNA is TGTGCCACCGGGGACCTTGGGACTAGCCATCCCACCTACGAGCAGTACTTC.

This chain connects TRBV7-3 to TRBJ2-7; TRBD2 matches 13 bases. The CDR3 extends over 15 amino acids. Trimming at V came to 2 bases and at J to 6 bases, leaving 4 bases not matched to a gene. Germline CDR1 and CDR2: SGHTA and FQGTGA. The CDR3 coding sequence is TGTGCCAGCAGCTTAGAGGGACTAGCGGGGATCGAGCAGTACTTC. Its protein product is CASSLEGLAGIEQYF.

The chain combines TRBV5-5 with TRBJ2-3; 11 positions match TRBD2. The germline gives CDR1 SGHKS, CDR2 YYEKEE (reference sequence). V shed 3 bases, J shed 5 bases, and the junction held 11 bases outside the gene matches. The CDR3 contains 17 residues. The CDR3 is CASSWGGLAEGGDTQYF. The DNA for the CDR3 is TGTGCCAGCAGCTGGGGGGGACTAGCGGAGGGAGGAGATACGCAGTATTTT.

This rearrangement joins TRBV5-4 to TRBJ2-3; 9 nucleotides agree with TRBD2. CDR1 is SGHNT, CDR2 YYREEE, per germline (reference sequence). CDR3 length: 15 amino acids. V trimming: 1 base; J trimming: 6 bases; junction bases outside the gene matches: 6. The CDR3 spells CASSLKSSGVDTQYF. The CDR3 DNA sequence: TGTGCCAGCAGCTTGAAGTCTAGCGGGGTGGATACGCAGTATTTT.

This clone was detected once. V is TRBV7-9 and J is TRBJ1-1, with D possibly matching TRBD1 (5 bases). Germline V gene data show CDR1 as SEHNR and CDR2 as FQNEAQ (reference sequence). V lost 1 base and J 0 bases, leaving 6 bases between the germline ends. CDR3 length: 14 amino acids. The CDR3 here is CASSLGGMNTEAFF. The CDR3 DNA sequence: TGTGCCAGCAGCTTAGGGGGCATGAACACTGAAGCTTTCTTT.

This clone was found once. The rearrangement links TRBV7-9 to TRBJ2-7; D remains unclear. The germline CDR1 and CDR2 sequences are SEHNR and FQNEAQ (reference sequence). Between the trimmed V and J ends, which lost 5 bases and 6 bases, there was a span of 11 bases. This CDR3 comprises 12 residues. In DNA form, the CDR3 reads TGTGCCAGCAGCGGCTGGGTACGCGAGCAGTACTTC. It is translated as CASSGWVREQYF.

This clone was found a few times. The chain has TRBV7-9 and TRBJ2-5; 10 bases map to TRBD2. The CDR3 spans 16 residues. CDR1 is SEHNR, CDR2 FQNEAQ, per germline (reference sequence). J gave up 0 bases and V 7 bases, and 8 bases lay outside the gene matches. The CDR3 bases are TGTGCCAGCACCCTCCTAGCGGGGGCCCACCAAGAGACCCAGTACTTC. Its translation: CASTLLAGAHQETQYF.

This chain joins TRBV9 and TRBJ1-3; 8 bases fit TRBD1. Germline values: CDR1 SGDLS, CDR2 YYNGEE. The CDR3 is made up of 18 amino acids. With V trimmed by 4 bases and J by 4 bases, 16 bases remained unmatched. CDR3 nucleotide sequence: TGTGCCAGCAGCCCTCTCCCAGGCCAGGGGGCATGGGGAAACACCATATATTTT. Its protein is CASSPLPGQGAWGNTIYF.

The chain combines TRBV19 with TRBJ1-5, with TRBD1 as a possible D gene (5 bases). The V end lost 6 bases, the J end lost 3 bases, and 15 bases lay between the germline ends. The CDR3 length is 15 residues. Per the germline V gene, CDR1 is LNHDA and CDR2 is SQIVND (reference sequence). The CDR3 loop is CASSPGAQPNQPQHF. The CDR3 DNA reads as TGTGCCAGTAGCCCTGGGGCGCAGCCCAATCAGCCCCAGCATTTT.

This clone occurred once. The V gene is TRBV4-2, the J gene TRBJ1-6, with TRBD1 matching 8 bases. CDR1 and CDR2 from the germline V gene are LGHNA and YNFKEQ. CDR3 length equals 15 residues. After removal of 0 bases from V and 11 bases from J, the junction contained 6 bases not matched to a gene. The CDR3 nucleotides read TGTGCCAGCAGCCAAGATATTGGACAGGGAGCACCCCTCCACTTT. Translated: CASSQDIGQGAPLHF.

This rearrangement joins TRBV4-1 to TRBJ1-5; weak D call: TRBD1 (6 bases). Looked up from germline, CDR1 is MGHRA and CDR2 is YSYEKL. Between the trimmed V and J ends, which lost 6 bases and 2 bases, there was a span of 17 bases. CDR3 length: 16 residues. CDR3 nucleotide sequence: TGCGCCAGCAGTCAAAACGGGGGCCGCGGCAATCAGCCCCAGCATTTT. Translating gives CASSQNGGRGNQPQHF.

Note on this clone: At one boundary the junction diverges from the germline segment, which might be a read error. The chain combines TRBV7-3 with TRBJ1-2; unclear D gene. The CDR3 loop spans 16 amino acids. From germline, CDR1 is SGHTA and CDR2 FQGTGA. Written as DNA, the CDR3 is TGCGCCAGCAGCCAAGATCTCTCTGGCAGCCGGGCCGGCTACACCTTC. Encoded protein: CASSQDLSGSRAGYTF.

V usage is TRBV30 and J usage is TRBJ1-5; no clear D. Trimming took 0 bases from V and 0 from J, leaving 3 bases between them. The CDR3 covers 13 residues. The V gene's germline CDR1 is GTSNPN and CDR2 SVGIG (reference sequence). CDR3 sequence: CAWSVHSNQPQHF. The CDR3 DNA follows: TGTGCCTGGAGTGTACATAGCAATCAGCCCCAGCATTTT.

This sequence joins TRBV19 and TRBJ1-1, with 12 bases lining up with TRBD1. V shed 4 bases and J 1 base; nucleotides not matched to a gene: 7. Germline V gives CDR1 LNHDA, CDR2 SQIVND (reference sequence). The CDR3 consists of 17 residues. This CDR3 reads CASSTRDRGPGNTEAFF. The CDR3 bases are TGTGCCAGTAGTACCCGGGACAGGGGGCCGGGGAACACTGAAGCTTTCTTT.

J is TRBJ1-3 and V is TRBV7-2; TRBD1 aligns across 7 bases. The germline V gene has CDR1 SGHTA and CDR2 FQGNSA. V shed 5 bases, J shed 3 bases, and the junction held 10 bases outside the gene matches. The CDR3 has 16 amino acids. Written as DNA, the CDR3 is TGTGCCAGCAGCCCAGAGGGGGCGAGGGGTGGAAACACCATATATTTT. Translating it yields CASSPEGARGGNTIYF.

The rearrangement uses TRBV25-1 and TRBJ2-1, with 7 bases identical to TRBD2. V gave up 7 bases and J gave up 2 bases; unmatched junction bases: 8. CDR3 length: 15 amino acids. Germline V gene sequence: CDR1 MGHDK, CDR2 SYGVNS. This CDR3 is CASTERGLTYNEQFF. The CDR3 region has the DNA TGTGCCAGCACCGAACGGGGACTAACCTACAATGAGCAGTTCTTC.